The source of this TCR beta chain is a study of graft-versus-host responses after intestinal transplantation. Study as a whole: Those transplanted obtained multivisceral, liver-intestinal, or isolated intestinal grafts. Study-wide results and limits: GvH clones surfaced in recipient marrow, some emerging earlier in ileum or blood.

On this clone: Its antigen is not identified.

The CDR3 has 15 residues. From germline, CDR1 is SQVTM and CDR2 ANQGSEA. Trimming took off 3 bases at V and 4 bases at J, with 19 bases between the two ends. Graft specimens yielded both intraepithelial and lamina propria lymphocytes. Profiling relied on immunoSEQ multiplex PCR, and the TCRdb table lists in-frame clones only, not all of them. The sample lists almost 15,000 clones, roughly two thirds seen once, with 9% in the top ten. This clonotype was obtained from a human patient who received an intestinal transplant, so some T cells may come from the graft donor. The J gene is TRBJ2-7, the V gene TRBV29-1; D is perhaps TRBD1 (6 bases). The sequenced sample was ileum tissue, obtained just over 650 days after intestinal transplantation. The chain's CDR3 is CSVEAQGISVYEQYF. CDR3 coding DNA: TGCAGCGTTGAGGCTCAGGGGATCTCGGTATACGAGCAGTACTTC.